The 4 T cell receptor beta chains below were found in one sample sequenced in a study of blood T cell repertoires in COVID-19. Sequencing used immunoSEQ multiplex PCR; TCRdb keeps in-frame clones, though not all of them. The sample has 25,000 to 30,000 clones; more than 65% are singletons. The sample consisted of peripheral blood. The receptors originated from an older woman with acute or convalescent COVID-19.

CDR3 sequence: CASSRVQGNGPDTQYF. The CDR3 nucleotides read TGTGCCAGCAGCCGGGTACAGGGTAATGGTCCAGATACGCAGTATTTT. V gene TRBV7-9 combines with J gene TRBJ2-3; TRBD1 is a possible D gene (6 bases). The CDR3 contains 16 residues. The germline CDR1 and CDR2 sequences are SEHNR and FQNEAQ (reference sequence). The germline V and J ends were trimmed by 5 bases and 4 bases, with 19 bases remaining between them.

The genes are TRBV18 and TRBJ1-2; D might be TRBD1 (5 bases). This CDR3 spans 14 amino acids. Between the trimmed V and J ends, which lost 4 bases and 6 bases, there was a span of 15 bases. Germline V gives CDR1 KGHSH, CDR2 LQKENI. CDR3 sequence reads: CASSRSGRVDGYTF. Written as DNA, the CDR3 is TGTGCCAGCTCACGATCGGGCAGGGTTGATGGCTACACCTTC.

V gene TRBV18 combines with J gene TRBJ1-1; 7 nucleotides match TRBD1. Germline-derived CDR1 and CDR2 are KGHSH and LQKENI. The CDR3 has 14 amino acids. With 6 bases clipped from V and 1 base from J, the junction kept 5 bases outside the gene matches. Here the CDR3 reads CASSGQTGNTEAFF. The CDR3 DNA is TGTGCCAGCTCGGGACAGACAGGGAACACTGAAGCTTTCTTT.

This rearrangement joins TRBV10-2 to TRBJ2-2; D perhaps matches TRBD2 (5 bases). The V gene lost 1 base and the J gene lost 5 bases, with 5 bases spanning the gap. CDR1 is WSHSY and CDR2 is SAAADI in the germline V gene. The CDR3 sequence is 13 residues long. The CDR3 here is CASSEWETGELFF. The CDR3 DNA is TGCGCCAGCAGTGAGTGGGAGACCGGGGAGCTGTTTTTT.